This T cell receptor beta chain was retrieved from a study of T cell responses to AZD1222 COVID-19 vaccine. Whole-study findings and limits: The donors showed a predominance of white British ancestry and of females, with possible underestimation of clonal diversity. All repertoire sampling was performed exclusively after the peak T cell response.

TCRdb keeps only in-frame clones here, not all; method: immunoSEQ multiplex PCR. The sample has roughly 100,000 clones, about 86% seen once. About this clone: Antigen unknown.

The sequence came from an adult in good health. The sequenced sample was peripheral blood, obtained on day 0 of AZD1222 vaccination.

This chain's CDR3 is CASSDSTPGPGETQYF. Written as DNA, the CDR3 is TGTGCCAGCAGTGACTCCACCCCGGGACCGGGGGAGACCCAGTACTTC. The chain combines TRBV6-4 with TRBJ2-5; D possibly uses TRBD1 or TRBD2 (5 bases each). This CDR3 has 16 amino acids. CDR1 and CDR2 (germline): MRHNA, SNTAGT. V shed 0 bases and J shed 5 bases, with 16 bases lying between them.